This T cell receptor beta chain was recorded in a study of blood T cell repertoires in COVID-19. Study as a whole: Some COVID-19 samples were acute and others convalescent; all came from the United States, Italy and Spain.

Trimming cost V 7 bases and J 2 bases, with 12 bases left between them. CDR3 length: 13 amino acids. The germline gives CDR1 MNHEY, CDR2 SVGAGI. Clinical histories supplied by participants themselves formed the basis of cohort assignment. Symptom resolution, clearance, or two negative PCRs marked donors in Cohort 3 as recovered. Repertoires were generated with immunoSEQ multiplex PCR, while TCRdb's copy carries only in-frame clones and drops some. This sample has more than 400,000 clones; about nine tenths occur once, and the top ten carry roughly 0.72%. The sequenced sample consisted of PBMCs or T cells enriched from blood (not recorded which). This clonotype originated in a woman under 30 who had recovered from COVID-19. The chain has TRBV6-5 and TRBJ2-7, with D unresolved. The DNA for the CDR3 is TGTGCCAGCACTCATGGCGGTCCCTACGAGCAGTACTTC. Amino acids: CASTHGGPYEQYF.